Shown below are 30 T cell receptor beta chains from a single sample sequenced in a study of shared clonotypes between healthy human individuals. Sequencing used immunoSEQ multiplex PCR; TCRdb keeps in-frame clones, though not all of them. This repertoire shows over a million clones, around 74% found once; its top ten account for 1.4% to 1.5%. Sequenced input: memory CD4+ T cells sorted from blood. Described subset: CD45RA-negative fraction. These receptor sequences come from a man between 18 and 35 years old in good health.

This clone was observed a few times. The sample contains more than one DNA sequence encoding this CDR3. The chain is built from TRBV2 and TRBJ1-1, with TRBD1 as a possible D gene (6 bases). The V end lost 4 bases, the J end lost 0 bases, and 9 bases lay between the germline ends. This CDR3 contains 14 residues. Per the germline V gene, CDR1 is SNHLY and CDR2 is FYNNEI. The CDR3 here is CASSGQALNTEAFF. As DNA, the CDR3 is TGTGCCAGCAGTGGACAGGCCTTGAACACTGAAGCTTTCTTT.

This clone showed up just a few times. The chain couples TRBV11-2 to TRBJ2-3; D is unresolved. Germline lookup yields CDR1 SGHAT and CDR2 FQNNGV. This CDR3 comprises 13 residues. Deletions cut 3 bases from V and 4 bases from J, with 8 bases between. CDR3 nucleotide sequence: TGTGCCAGCAGCTTTGGTGTGGCAGATACGCAGTATTTT. It yields the protein CASSFGVADTQYF.

This clone was observed a few times. The CDR3: CASSSPLILGYTF. Here the CDR3 DNA reads TGTGCCAGCAGCTCGCCTTTAATCTTGGGCTACACCTTC. The chain uses TRBV6-5 and TRBJ1-2, with D unresolved. Germline V CDR1 and CDR2: MNHEY, SVGAGI. The length of the CDR3 is 13 residues. V gave up 6 bases and J gave up 8 bases, with 16 bases separating them.

Concerning this clone: Since a far larger clone is one base different, this is likely a read error. Other DNA sequences from this sample encode an identical CDR3 as well. The chain joins TRBV2 to TRBJ2-3; 14 bases map to TRBD2. The CDR3 length is 15 residues. V lost 6 bases and J lost 1; bases outside the gene matches: 0. Germline assignment: CDR1 SNHLY and CDR2 FYNNEI. Here the CDR3 DNA reads TGTGCCAGCAGGGGACTAGCGGGGGGCACAGATACGCAGTATTTT. Translating gives CASRGLAGGTDTQYF.

The V and J genes are TRBV6-1 and TRBJ2-7; TRBD1 aligns across 9 bases. V lost 4 bases to trimming and J lost 1 base; unmatched junction nucleotides: 5. This CDR3 has 15 amino acids. Germline V CDR1 and CDR2: MNHNS, SASEGT. As DNA, the CDR3 is TGTGCCAGCAGTGTAGGACAGGGGAGGTCCTACGAGCAGTACTTC. It encodes CASSVGQGRSYEQYF.

CDR3 DNA: TGTGCCAGCTCACCACAAGGACTCTCGGAGGGAAAACTGTTTTTT. It yields the protein CASSPQGLSEGKLFF. This chain links TRBV18 with TRBJ1-4; D unresolved. This CDR3 has 15 residues. Trimming took off 1 base at V and 10 bases at J, with 16 bases between the two ends. Germline CDR1 is KGHSH and CDR2 is LQKENI.

CDR3 in amino acids: CASTSRSRGGTEAFF. The CDR3 DNA reads as TGTGCCAGCACCTCACGATCCAGGGGTGGCACTGAAGCTTTCTTT. The chain links TRBV6-5 to TRBJ1-1, with a possible D match to TRBD1 (6 bases). Germline V gene data show CDR1 as MNHEY and CDR2 as SVGAGI. V was trimmed by 7 bases and J by 4 bases, leaving 19 bases between them. The CDR3 consists of 15 residues.

In regard to this clone: Given a much more abundant clone one base away, this may be a read error. In the same sample, other DNA sequences code for this CDR3. The V gene is TRBV2, the J gene TRBJ2-7; D gene ambiguous. The CDR3 contains 11 residues. Trimming cost V 6 bases and J 0 bases, with 3 bases left between them. CDR1 SNHLY and CDR2 FYNNEI come from the germline V gene. The CDR3 bases are TGTGCCAGCAGCCGCTCCTACGAGCAGTACTTC. Residues: CASSRSYEQYF.

The sample holds a few counts of this clone. At one end, the junction sequence differs from germline, possibly due to a read error. The J gene is TRBJ1-4, the V gene TRBV7-9; D is unclear. Per the germline V gene, CDR1 is SEHNR and CDR2 is FQNEAQ (reference sequence). The CDR3 has 12 amino acids. CDR3 amino acids: CASSLSGFFASF. CDR3 DNA: TGTGCCAGCAGCTTATCGGGCTTCTTTGCGTCTTTT.

This chain links TRBV6-1 with TRBJ1-6; the match to TRBD1 covers 9 bases. V lost 2 bases and J lost 7; bases outside the gene matches: 3. CDR1 is MNHNS, CDR2 SASEGT, per germline. The CDR3 runs to 15 residues. CDR3 sequence: CASSEFGTGNSPLHF. The CDR3 bases are TGTGCCAGCAGTGAATTCGGGACAGGGAATTCACCCCTCCACTTT.

This chain links TRBV5-1 with TRBJ2-7; D is unclear. In germline, CDR1 is SGHRS, CDR2 YFSETQ. V lost 0 bases and J 1 base, leaving 14 bases between the germline ends. The CDR3 spans 16 residues. CDR3 loop: CASSLASGVGSYEQYF. The CDR3 region has the DNA TGCGCCAGCAGCTTGGCCAGTGGGGTTGGGTCCTACGAGCAGTACTTC. Supplemented by reference TRBV5-1 and TRBJ2-7, the full variable domain reads KAGVTQTPRYLIKTRGQQVTLSCSPISGHRSVSWYQQTPGQGLQFLFEYFSETQRNKGNFPGRFSGRQFSNSRSEMNVSTLELGDSALYLCASSLASGVGSYEQYFGPGTRLTVT.

The rearrangement joins TRBV15 to TRBJ1-4, with D perhaps TRBD1 (6 bases). Germline assignment: CDR1 LNHNV and CDR2 YYDKDF (reference sequence). The ends were cut back, 0 bases at V and 7 bases at J, with 12 bases in the middle. The CDR3 is made up of 15 amino acids. In DNA, the CDR3 is TGTGCCACCAGCAGAGATGGGGGGCCGCTTGAAAAACTGTTTTTT. It encodes CATSRDGGPLEKLFF.

Regarding this clone: The sample holds other DNA sequences that translate to the same CDR3. The V and J genes are TRBV6-5 and TRBJ2-5; D gene ambiguous. The CDR3 loop spans 11 amino acids. Germline lookup yields CDR1 MNHEY and CDR2 SVGAGI. V lost 6 bases to trimming and J lost 5 bases, with 7 bases between them. CDR3 protein: CASSGRETQYF. CDR3 DNA: TGTGCCAGCAGCGGGCGGGAGACCCAGTACTTC.

The chain joins TRBV7-9 to TRBJ2-1, with a weak D call TRBD2 (7 bases). The CDR3 length is 15 residues. Trimming took 4 bases from V and 7 from J, leaving 17 bases between them. Germline values: CDR1 SEHNR, CDR2 FQNEAQ (reference sequence). For the CDR3, the DNA is TGTGCCAGCAGCTCGGGGGGCCTGGGCTATAATGAGCAGTTCTTC. As protein: CASSSGGLGYNEQFF.

The CDR3 region is CASSPHGGPSTDTQYF. The CDR3 coding sequence is TGTGCCAGCTCACCACACGGGGGGCCGAGCACAGATACGCAGTATTTT. The V call is TRBV18, the J call TRBJ2-3, with a weak D call TRBD2 (7 bases). The length of the CDR3 is 16 residues. V lost 1 base, J lost 0 bases, and 11 bases lay in between. Germline assignment: CDR1 KGHSH and CDR2 LQKENI.

The chain links TRBV6-5 to TRBJ1-6; D unresolved. This CDR3 has 14 residues. Trimming pared 4 bases from V and 15 bases from J, leaving 19 bases between. Germline loops: CDR1 MNHEY, CDR2 SVGAGI. CDR3: CASSSLTALMLLHF. In DNA, the CDR3 is TGTGCCAGCAGTTCCCTTACAGCCCTGATGCTCCTCCACTTT.

The chain carries TRBV11-2 and TRBJ2-1; TRBD2 matches at 14 bases. Germline loops: CDR1 SGHAT, CDR2 FQNNGV. The J segment lost 13 bases and the V segment lost 8 bases, leaving 13 bases of the junction unmatched. This CDR3 comprises 15 residues. The CDR3, as DNA: TGTGCCAGCGGAGAGGTGGAGGGACTAGCGGGAGATCAGTTCTTC. It translates to CASGEVEGLAGDQFF.

Comment on this clone: This clone may be a read error of a much larger clone one base away. V gene TRBV11-2 combines with J gene TRBJ1-1, with a possible D match to TRBD1 (5 bases). V was cut by 3 bases and J by 1 base, with 9 bases left in between. The CDR3 runs 14 residues. The germline V gene encodes CDR1 SGHAT and CDR2 FQNNGV. The CDR3 DNA reads TGTGCCAGCAGCTTGGGGGGGAGGAACACTGAAGCTTTCTTT. Translation gives CASSLGGRNTEAFF.

The CDR3 bases are TGTGCCAGCAGGAGCGGGGGGGGTAATGAGCAGTTCTTC. Translation gives CASRSGGGNEQFF. The rearrangement joins TRBV6-1 to TRBJ2-1, with 10 bases fitting TRBD2. Germline assignment: CDR1 MNHNS and CDR2 SASEGT. J was trimmed by 7 bases and V by 6 bases; bases with no gene match: 3. There are 13 residues in the CDR3.

The V call is TRBV5-1, the J call TRBJ2-2; 7 nucleotides match TRBD2. From germline, CDR1 is SGHRS and CDR2 YFSETQ. V gave up 4 bases and J gave up 4 bases; unmatched junction bases: 7. The length of the CDR3 is 15 residues. The CDR3 loop is CASSRGVAGTGELFF. The CDR3 bases are TGCGCCAGCAGCCGGGGGGTCGCGGGCACCGGGGAGCTGTTTTTT.

The CDR3 loop reads CSARSGVEQFF. The CDR3, as DNA: TGCAGTGCGAGGTCAGGGGTTGAGCAGTTCTTC. The chain employs TRBV20-1 and TRBJ2-1; tentatively, D is TRBD1 (6 bases). Germline lookup yields CDR1 DFQATT and CDR2 SNEGSKA (reference sequence). This CDR3 comprises 11 residues. V was clipped by 6 bases and J by 9 bases, with 12 bases between them.

The V gene is TRBV5-1, the J gene TRBJ1-2; D is ambiguous. Germline loops: CDR1 SGHRS, CDR2 YFSETQ. This CDR3 region has 13 residues. The V gene lost 4 bases and the J gene lost 5 bases, with 12 bases spanning the gap. CDR3 bases: TGCGCCAGCAGCCAAAGTGAAGGGTATGGCTACACCTTC. Translated, it gives CASSQSEGYGYTF. Variable domain in full (rest from reference TRBV5-1 and TRBJ1-2): KAGVTQTPRYLIKTRGQQVTLSCSPISGHRSVSWYQQTPGQGLQFLFEYFSETQRNKGNFPGRFSGRQFSNSRSEMNVSTLELGDSALYLCASSQSEGYGYTFGSGTRLTVV.

This CDR3 is CASSLRSGSTDTQYF. CDR3 bases: TGTGCCAGCAGCTTGCGGAGCGGGAGCACAGATACGCAGTATTTT. V and J are TRBV5-6 and TRBJ2-3; weak D call: TRBD2 (6 bases). There are 15 residues in the CDR3. The V gene's germline CDR1 is SGHDT and CDR2 YYEEEE. Trimming removed 1 base at V and 0 bases at J, with 9 bases between.

The V and J genes are TRBV5-1 and TRBJ1-1, with 8 bases matching TRBD1. CDR1 SGHRS and CDR2 YFSETQ come from the germline V gene. The CDR3 loop spans 17 amino acids. V lost 2 bases and J lost 2; bases outside the gene matches: 11. CDR3 DNA: TGCGCCAGCAGCTTCGGACAGGGAGGTAAACTTAACACTGAAGCTTTCTTT. Protein sequence: CASSFGQGGKLNTEAFF.

The CDR3 DNA sequence: TGTGCCAGCAGCTCAGGGGGACACAGTACATCCTACGTGGGGTACTTC. Protein: CASSSGGHSTSYVGYF. The chain joins TRBV7-2 to TRBJ2-7, with 7 bases matching TRBD1. This CDR3 has 16 residues. Looked up from germline, CDR1 is SGHTA and CDR2 is FQGNSA. With V trimmed by 4 bases and J by 12 bases, 21 bases remained unmatched.

This clone has only one observation. V gene TRBV4-1 combines with J gene TRBJ2-7; a possible D gene is TRBD1 (7 bases). Germline V gene lookup returns CDR1 MGHRA and CDR2 YSYEKL. The CDR3 runs 17 residues. V dropped 6 bases and J dropped 0 bases, with 21 bases sitting between them. DNA for the CDR3: TGCGCCAGCAGTCCAAGAGGGGGGACAGAGAGCTCCTACGAGCAGTACTTC. Translating gives CASSPRGGTESSYEQYF.

Points on this clone: A read error is possible here, since a much larger clone lies one base away. The CDR3 loop is CASSFMLNTEAFF. The CDR3 nucleotides read TGTGCCAGCAGCTTTATGCTGAACACTGAAGCTTTCTTT. The V and J genes are TRBV5-4 and TRBJ1-1; D remains unclear. The CDR3 is 13 amino acids. Germline V gene lookup returns CDR1 SGHNT and CDR2 YYREEE (reference sequence). V was cut by 2 bases and J by 0 bases, with 5 bases left in between.

The chain couples TRBV7-9 to TRBJ1-2; 10 bases are a match to TRBD1. V was clipped by 3 bases and J by 7 bases; unmatched bases: 8. The germline gives CDR1 SEHNR, CDR2 FQNEAQ (reference sequence). The CDR3 is made up of 15 amino acids. The CDR3 DNA reads as TGTGCCAGCAGCTTTACGGGACAGGGGAGTGTTGGCTACACCTTC. This translates into CASSFTGQGSVGYTF. Full variable domain (outside the CDR3, taken from reference TRBV7-9 and TRBJ1-2): DTGVSQNPRHKITKRGQNVTFRCDPISEHNRLYWYRQTLGQGPEFLTYFQNEAQLEKSRLLSDRFSAERPKGSFSTLEIQRTEQGDSAMYLCASSFTGQGSVGYTFGSGTRLTVV.

J is TRBJ2-7 and V is TRBV7-2; TRBD2 matches 9 bases. Trimming removed 1 base from V and 5 bases from J; junction bases left unmatched: 9. This CDR3 comprises 16 residues. In germline, CDR1 is SGHTA, CDR2 FQGNSA. CDR3 bases: TGTGCCAGCAGCTTAGTACCGGGTCTAGCGGGGAACGAGCAGTACTTC. Translating gives CASSLVPGLAGNEQYF.

This rearrangement joins TRBV10-3 to TRBJ2-2, with unresolved D. Trimming cost V 7 bases and J 6 bases, with 9 bases left between them. Germline CDR1 and CDR2: ENHRY and SYGVKD. The CDR3 runs 12 residues. CDR3 region: CAINSGSGELFF. The CDR3 nucleotides are TGTGCCATCAACTCCGGGTCCGGGGAGCTGTTTTTT.